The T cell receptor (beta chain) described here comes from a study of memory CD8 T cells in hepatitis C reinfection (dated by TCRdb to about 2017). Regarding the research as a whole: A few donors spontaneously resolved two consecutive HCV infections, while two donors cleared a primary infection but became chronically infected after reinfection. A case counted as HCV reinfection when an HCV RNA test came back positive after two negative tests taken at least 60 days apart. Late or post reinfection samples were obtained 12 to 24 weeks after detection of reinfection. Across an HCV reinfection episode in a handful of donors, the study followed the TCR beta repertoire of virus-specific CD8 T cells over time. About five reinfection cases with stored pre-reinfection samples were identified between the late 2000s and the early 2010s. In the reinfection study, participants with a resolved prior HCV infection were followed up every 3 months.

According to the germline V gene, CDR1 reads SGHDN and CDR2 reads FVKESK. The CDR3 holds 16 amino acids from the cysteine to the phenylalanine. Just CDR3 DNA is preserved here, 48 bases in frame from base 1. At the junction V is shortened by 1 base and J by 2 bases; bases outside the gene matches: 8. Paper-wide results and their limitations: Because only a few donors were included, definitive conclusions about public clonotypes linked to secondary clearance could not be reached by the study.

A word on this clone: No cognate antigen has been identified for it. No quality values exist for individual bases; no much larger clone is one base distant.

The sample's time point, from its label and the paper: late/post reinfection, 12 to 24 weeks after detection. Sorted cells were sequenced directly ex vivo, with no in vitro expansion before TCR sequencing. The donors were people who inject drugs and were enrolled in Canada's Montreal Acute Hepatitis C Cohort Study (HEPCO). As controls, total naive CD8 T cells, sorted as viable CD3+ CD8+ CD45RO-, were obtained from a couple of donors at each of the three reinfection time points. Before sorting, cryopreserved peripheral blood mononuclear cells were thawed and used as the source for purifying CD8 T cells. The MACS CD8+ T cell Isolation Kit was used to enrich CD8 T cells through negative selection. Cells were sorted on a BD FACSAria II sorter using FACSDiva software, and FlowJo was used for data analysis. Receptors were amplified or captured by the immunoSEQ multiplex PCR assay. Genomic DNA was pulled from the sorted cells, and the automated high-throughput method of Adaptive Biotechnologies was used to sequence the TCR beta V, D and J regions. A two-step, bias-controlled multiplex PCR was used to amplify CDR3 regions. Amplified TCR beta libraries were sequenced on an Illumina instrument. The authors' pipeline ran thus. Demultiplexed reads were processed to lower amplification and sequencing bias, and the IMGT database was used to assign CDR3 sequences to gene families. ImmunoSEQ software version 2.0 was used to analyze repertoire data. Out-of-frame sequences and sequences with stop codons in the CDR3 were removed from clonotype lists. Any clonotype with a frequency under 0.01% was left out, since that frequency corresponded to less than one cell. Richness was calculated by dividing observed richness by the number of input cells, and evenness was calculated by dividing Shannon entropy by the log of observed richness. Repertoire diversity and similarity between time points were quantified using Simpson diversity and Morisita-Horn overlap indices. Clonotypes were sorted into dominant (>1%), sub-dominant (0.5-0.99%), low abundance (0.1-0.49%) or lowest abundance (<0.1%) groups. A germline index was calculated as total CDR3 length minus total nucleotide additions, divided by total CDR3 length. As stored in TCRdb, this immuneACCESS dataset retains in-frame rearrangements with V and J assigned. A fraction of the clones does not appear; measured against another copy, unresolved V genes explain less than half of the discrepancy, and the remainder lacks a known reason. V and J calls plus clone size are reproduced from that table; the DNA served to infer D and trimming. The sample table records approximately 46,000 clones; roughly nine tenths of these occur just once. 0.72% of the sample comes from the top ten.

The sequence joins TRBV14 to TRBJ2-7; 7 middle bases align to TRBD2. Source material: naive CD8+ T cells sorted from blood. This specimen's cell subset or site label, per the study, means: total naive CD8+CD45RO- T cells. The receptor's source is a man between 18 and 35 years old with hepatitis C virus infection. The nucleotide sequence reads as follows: TGTGCCAGCAGCCAAGGGCTAGCGGCTACTACCTACGAGCAGTACTTC. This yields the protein CASSQGLAATTYEQYF.